A single sample gave rise to the 12 T cell receptor beta chains below, sequenced in a study of cytomegalovirus exposure and HLA in healthy donors. PCR was performed using 60 Vbeta and 13 Jbeta primers. Here immunoSEQ multiplex PCR was the method, and the copy in TCRdb shows in-frame clones only, minus some. This table has approximately 190,000 clones, roughly 80% appearing once. The sequencing sample was made of PBMCs. These receptors all come from a woman younger than 30 in good health and CMV-seronegative.

The chain joins TRBV5-1 to TRBJ1-5; D is unclear. Germline V CDR1 and CDR2: SGHRS, YFSETQ. There are 15 residues in the CDR3. With 1 base removed from V and 5 bases from J, the gap between germline ends came to 13 bases. Here the CDR3 reads CASSLPVRGYQPQHF. The CDR3 DNA is TGCGCCAGCAGCTTGCCGGTTCGCGGGTATCAGCCCCAGCATTTT.

The V and J genes are TRBV5-6 and TRBJ2-4; TRBD1 matches 11 bases. With 5 bases clipped from V and 8 bases from J, the junction kept 3 bases outside the gene matches. Germline lookup yields CDR1 SGHDT and CDR2 YYEEEE. This CDR3 has 13 residues. CDR3 coding DNA: TGTGCCAGCAGGTGGGACAGGGGGGACATTCAGTACTTC. This codes for CASRWDRGDIQYF.

The V and J genes are TRBV5-1 and TRBJ2-5; 7 positions match TRBD2. Per germline, CDR1 SGHRS and CDR2 YFSETQ. The CDR3 runs 14 residues. Trimming at V came to 2 bases and at J to 3 bases, leaving 4 bases not matched to a gene. The CDR3 loop reads CASSFGAGKETQYF. DNA for the CDR3: TGCGCCAGCAGCTTCGGAGCGGGGAAAGAGACCCAGTACTTC.

V is TRBV7-9 and J is TRBJ2-6; no firm D call. Germline CDR1 is SEHNR and CDR2 is FQNEAQ (reference sequence). The CDR3 runs 18 residues. V gave up 4 bases and J gave up 2 bases, with 18 bases separating them. In nucleotides, the CDR3 is TGTGCCAGCAGCTCCTCCAGTATATTCCTGACTGGGGCCAACGTCCTGACTTTC. It is translated as CASSSSSIFLTGANVLTF.

This clone was seen a single time. The chain uses TRBV7-9 and TRBJ2-3; TRBD1 agrees at 8 bases. The V gene end was trimmed by 3 bases and the J gene end by 4 bases; junction bases not matched to a gene: 6. This CDR3 spans 15 amino acids. The germline gives CDR1 SEHNR, CDR2 FQNEAQ (reference sequence). The CDR3 DNA reads as TGTGCCAGCAGCTTCCTAGGACAGGGCGCAGATACGCAGTATTTT. It codes for CASSFLGQGADTQYF.

J is TRBJ2-3 and V is TRBV27; 8 positions agree with TRBD1. Germline trimming cut 6 bases from V and 0 bases from J; bases unmatched to any gene: 5. The CDR3 is 15 amino acids. CDR1 and CDR2 (germline): MNHEY, SMNVEV (reference sequence). CDR3 coding DNA: TGTGCCAGCAGGCGCCGGGACAGGAGCACAGATACGCAGTATTTT. It encodes CASRRRDRSTDTQYF.

The chain carries TRBV5-6 and TRBJ2-3; D remains ambiguous. Trimming stripped 0 bases from V and 1 base from J, with 9 bases between. The CDR3 runs 15 residues. Germline lookup yields CDR1 SGHDT and CDR2 YYEEEE. CDR3: CASSLVAGRTDTQYF. The CDR3 nucleotides are TGTGCCAGCAGCTTGGTGGCAGGCCGCACAGATACGCAGTATTTT.

The rearrangement links TRBV18 to TRBJ1-3; 7 nucleotides agree with TRBD1. CDR3 size: 16 residues. Per germline, CDR1 KGHSH and CDR2 LQKENI. The trim removed 2 bases at V and 4 bases at J, leaving 8 bases unmatched. DNA of the CDR3: TGTGCCAGCTCACCAGGGGCCACAGGGGACGGAAACACCATATATTTT. Amino acid sequence: CASSPGATGDGNTIYF.

The V and J genes are TRBV19 and TRBJ1-2, with 12 positions matching TRBD1. Germline V gene data show CDR1 as LNHDA and CDR2 as SQIVND (reference sequence). CDR3 size: 18 residues. J gave up 2 bases and V 7 bases, and 14 bases lay outside the gene matches. For the CDR3, the DNA is TGTGCCAGTACCTCACCCCCCGGGACAGGGGGCTTAAACTATGGCTACACCTTC. Protein sequence: CASTSPPGTGGLNYGYTF.

The chain joins TRBV7-9 to TRBJ2-1; 7 bases line up with TRBD1. The CDR3 is made up of 11 amino acids. Germline lookup yields CDR1 SEHNR and CDR2 FQNEAQ (reference sequence). V was clipped by 7 bases and J by 13 bases; unmatched bases: 7. CDR3 nucleotide sequence: TGTGCCAGCACACGAACAGGGGTTCAGTTCTTC. Protein: CASTRTGVQFF. Looking up the rest from reference TRBV7-9 and TRBJ2-1 gives the full variable domain: DTGVSQNPRHKITKRGQNVTFRCDPISEHNRLYWYRQTLGQGPEFLTYFQNEAQLEKSRLLSDRFSAERPKGSFSTLEIQRTEQGDSAMYLCASTRTGVQFFGPGTRLTVL.

The V call is TRBV5-1, the J call TRBJ1-4; 9 nucleotides line up with TRBD1. The CDR3 extends over 15 amino acids. After removal of 0 bases from V and 8 bases from J, the junction contained 5 bases not matched to a gene. Germline assignment: CDR1 SGHRS and CDR2 YFSETQ. This chain's CDR3 is CASSLGGTGQEKLFF. CDR3 coding DNA: TGCGCCAGCAGCTTGGGTGGGACAGGGCAAGAAAAACTGTTTTTT.

The J gene is TRBJ2-2, the V gene TRBV4-2; TRBD1 is a possible D gene (5 bases). Germline V gene data show CDR1 as LGHNA and CDR2 as YNFKEQ. The V gene lost 2 bases and the J gene lost 2 bases, with 21 bases spanning the gap. The CDR3 extends over 19 amino acids. The CDR3 reads CASSQLQGFIGENTGELFF. CDR3 DNA: TGTGCCAGCAGCCAACTCCAGGGTTTCATTGGAGAAAACACCGGGGAGCTGTTTTTT.